These 6 T cell receptor beta chains came from one sample sequenced in a study of blood T cell repertoires in COVID-19. This table comes from immunoSEQ multiplex PCR, and its TCRdb copy is limited to in-frame clones, with some not included. This sample yields roughly 300,000 clones, of which around 90% are seen a single time; approximately 1.2% belongs to the top ten. Sequenced: PBMCs or T cells enriched from blood (not recorded which). The receptors shown here come from a woman in her twenties or thirties who had recovered from COVID-19.

V and J are TRBV29-1 and TRBJ2-6; D ambiguous. Trimming left V 5 bases short and J 0 bases short, with 11 bases between. The CDR3 extends over 15 amino acids. Germline assignment: CDR1 SQVTM and CDR2 ANQGSEA. The CDR3 here is CSVRQADSGANVLTF. CDR3 DNA: TGCAGCGTTCGCCAGGCTGACTCTGGGGCCAACGTCCTGACTTTC.

In its sample, this clone was seen once. V and J are TRBV7-2 and TRBJ2-2, with 16 bases lining up with TRBD2. Looked up from germline, CDR1 is SGHTA and CDR2 is FQGNSA. This CDR3 is built from 19 residues. J lost 0 bases, V lost 5 bases, and 6 bases had no gene match. The CDR3 region is CASSPPGLAGGPNTGELFF. DNA for the CDR3: TGTGCCAGCAGCCCCCCGGGACTAGCGGGAGGGCCGAACACCGGGGAGCTGTTTTTT.

This chain links TRBV28 with TRBJ2-1, with TRBD2 matching 10 bases. The length of the CDR3 is 20 residues. J was trimmed by 3 bases and V by 4 bases; bases with no gene match: 18. Germline values: CDR1 MDHEN, CDR2 SYDVKM. This chain's CDR3 is CASSSLSGRGGRVSYNEQFF. The CDR3, as DNA: TGTGCCAGCAGTTCCCTGAGCGGGAGGGGGGGACGGGTTAGCTACAATGAGCAGTTCTTC.

The genes are TRBV18 and TRBJ2-7, with a tentative D call TRBD1 (6 bases). CDR3 length: 13 residues. From germline, CDR1 is KGHSH and CDR2 LQKENI. The V end was cut by 2 bases, the J end by 2 bases, with 7 bases between. This chain's CDR3 is CASSPGQTYEQYF. The CDR3 DNA sequence: TGTGCCAGCTCACCAGGACAGACCTACGAGCAGTACTTC. The full variable domain, in which reference TRBV18 and TRBJ2-7 provide the parts outside the CDR3, is NAGVMQNPRHLVRRRGQEARLRCSPMKGHSHVYWYRQLPEEGLKFMVYLQKENIIDESGMPKERFSAEFPKEGPSILRIQQVVRGDSAAYFCASSPGQTYEQYFGPGTRLTVT.

This chain joins TRBV7-9 and TRBJ1-4, with a weak D call TRBD1 (6 bases). Trimming took 1 base from V and 4 from J, leaving 7 bases between them. Germline values: CDR1 SEHNR, CDR2 FQNEAQ (reference sequence). The length of the CDR3 is 14 residues. The CDR3 sequence is CASSLGQDNEKLFF. CDR3 sequence (DNA): TGTGCCAGCAGCTTAGGACAGGATAATGAAAAACTGTTTTTT.

The V call is TRBV9, the J call TRBJ1-3, with TRBD1 identical over 8 bases. This CDR3 is 16 amino acids long. The J segment lost 1 base and the V segment lost 3 bases, leaving 6 bases of the junction unmatched. CDR1 SGDLS and CDR2 YYNGEE come from the germline V gene. The CDR3: CASSGINRGSGNTIYF. The CDR3 nucleotides are TGTGCCAGCAGCGGCATTAACAGGGGGTCTGGAAACACCATATATTTT. Together with reference TRBV9 and TRBJ1-3, the CDR3 gives the full variable domain: DSGVTQTPKHLITATGQRVTLRCSPRSGDLSVYWYQQSLDQGLQFLIQYYNGEERAKGNILERFSAQQFPDLHSELNLSSLELGDSALYFCASSGINRGSGNTIYFGEGSWLTVV.